This TCR beta chain is drawn from a study of T cell repertoires in cytomegalovirus infection. Study summary: CMV infection and matching HLA type were both indicated by public TCR beta signatures. General study results and limits: Identification of carriers of CMV plus the relevant HLA was performed using cumulative public TCR beta family frequency. There were HLA-C-restricted CMV-specific TCR beta clonotypes dominating the ex vivo response.

Only a few counts were recorded for this clonotype. Its antigen is as yet unknown. At one end, the junction sequence differs from germline, possibly due to a read error. TCRdb independently ran MiXCR on the reads; one entry per CDR3 protein. The sample yields some 300,000 distinct CDR3 sequences, approximately 15% seen once. The sample consisted of PBMCs. The clonotype originates from a human donor in good health (CMV status not recorded). Some clones in this sample may be carry-over from other donors' samples.

CDR3 region: CASSQGLPTTGPPGELFF. In nucleotides, the CDR3 is TGTGCCAGCAGCCAAGGTCTCCCTACCACGGGGCCCCCAGGGGAGCTGTTTTTT. V gene TRBV4-1 combines with J gene TRBJ2-2; D tentatively fits TRBD1 or TRBD2 (5 bases each). The CDR3 totals 18 residues. Germline CDR1 is MGHRA and CDR2 is YSYEKL.